This T cell receptor (beta chain) came from a study of post-analysis software for immune sequencing data (dated by TCRdb to 2013 to 2016). Broadly, across the study: Recorded disease courses included relapsing-remitting, secondary progressive and progressive-relapsing multiple sclerosis, with some patients lacking subtype annotation. The patient repertoires were compared against fewer than twelve previously published healthy control repertoires obtained from donors aged about 6 to 26 years. A subset of samples was prepared in parallel using single-end sample barcoding, then pooled and co-amplified after Illumina adapter ligation. General findings and caveats noted by the study authors: Significantly lower normalized Chao1 diversity was found in multiple sclerosis patients than in controls, suggesting substantial peripheral T-cell clonal expansion. The multiple sclerosis patient group was slightly younger than the control group. About 5 TRBV segments, including TRBV5-6, TRBV5-1 and TRBV20-1, were significantly more frequent in patients than controls. Strong co-clustering of samples prepared in the same batch was shown by direct clustering with F measure, prompting a batch-effect correction.

To demonstrate the VDJtools post-analysis software, TCR beta repertoires were profiled from the peripheral blood of some 12 young patients with multiple sclerosis. Multiple sclerosis patients were children and adolescents aged roughly 6 to 16 years. CDR1 is given as SGHRS and CDR2 as YFSETQ, both from the germline V gene. The CDR3 holds 15 amino acids from the cysteine to the phenylalanine. Only CDR3 DNA is held: 45 bases, read in frame from base 1. Points on this clonotype: Its cognate antigen has yet to be identified. A read error may be the cause here, since a much bigger clone is one base away.

Library preparation used PCR. Sequencing was carried out with an Illumina HiSeq 2500. Unique molecular identifiers were incorporated into TCR beta cDNA libraries to reduce PCR and sequencing biases. Every 1 to 10 million input T cells yielded 500,000 or so cDNA molecules, meaning each molecule approximated one T cell. The patient libraries were prepared and sequenced with the same protocol used for the earlier healthy control dataset. Samples belonging to the same batch were prepared together, multiplexed and sequenced on a shared HiSeq lane. The authors' analysis ran thus. Raw barcoded reads were processed with MIGEC, discarding single-read molecular identifier groups before consensus assembly and CDR3 extraction. VDJtools was used for post-analysis of the clonotype tables, with diversity normalized by down-sampling every dataset to the smallest sample size. In repertoire overlap clustering, CDR3 amino acid sequences, but not nucleotide sequences, were matched to correct batch-related cross-sample contamination. Through fastp at Q25 and MiXCR, TCRdb rebuilt clones from the public reads, retaining in-frame beta chains. Under each unique CDR3 protein, matching rows form one entry showing the most common genes and DNA. These V and J calls originate from TCRdb's pipeline instead of the authors' own analysis. The sample table shows some 240,000 distinct CDR3 sequences, and approximately 34% are seen once. Under 5.5% of the sample rests with the top ten.

The chain is assembled from TRBV5-1 and TRBJ2-1; there is no confident call for the D gene. The end of the DNA is better explained by TRBJ2-7, so the J call may be wrong. The sequencing input was blood. The TCR originated in a girl aged 5 to 17 with multiple sclerosis. The CDR3 here reads CASRQGTSPYNEQYF. The DNA sequence is as follows: TGCGCCAGCAGACAAGGCACCTCGCCCTACAATGAGCAGTACTTC.